This T cell receptor (beta chain) was obtained from a study of T cell repertoires in cytomegalovirus infection. In the study overall: Recently identified HLA-C-restricted CMV epitopes and well-studied HLA-B-restricted CMV epitopes were used by the study. Matching HLA type and CMV infection were both indicated by public TCR beta signatures. Study outcomes and limitations: Frequencies of public TCR beta families were cumulated, and this identified carriers of CMV plus the relevant HLA.

This clonotype was counted only a few times. Its matching antigen is unknown. V lost 6 bases and J lost 2, with 13 bases in between. Germline loops: CDR1 LGHNT, CDR2 FRNRAP. The CDR3 sequence is 14 residues long. Each CDR3 protein is one row after TCRdb ran MiXCR on the reads. The sample has 650,000 to 900,000 distinct CDR3 sequences, almost 30% seen once; the top ten hold roughly 13%. The clonotype was recovered from a human donor in good health (CMV status not recorded). Some clones in this sample may be carry-over from other donors' samples. The material was cultured CD8+ T cells from PBMCs, obtained from culture after CMV antigen stimulation. The V and J genes are TRBV12-5 and TRBJ2-5; D is undetermined. For the CDR3, the DNA is TGTGCTAGTGGGCGGAAGGCAGAACAAGAGACCCAGTACTTC. Translated: CASGRKAEQETQYF.